This T cell receptor beta chain was recovered during a study of T cell responses to AZD1222 COVID-19 vaccine. Study-level points and caveats: In all cases, repertoires were sampled only after the peak T cell response. The reported proportion of spike-specific TCRs targeting unmutated variant regions was nearly half. Elevations in Spike-specific TCR breadth and depth followed administration of two AZD1222 doses.

Remarks on this clone: Its specificity is not known.

TCRdb keeps only in-frame clones here, not all; method: immunoSEQ multiplex PCR. The sample has fewer than 130,000 clones; around 94% are singletons. The germline V gene encodes CDR1 SGHDN and CDR2 FVKESK. The CDR3 has 19 residues. Trimming cost V 0 bases and J 7 bases, with 24 bases left between them. This clonotype was sampled from an adult in good health. Material: peripheral blood, obtained on day 0 of AZD1222 vaccination. The rearrangement uses TRBV14 and TRBJ2-2, with D perhaps TRBD1 (6 bases). CDR3 nucleotide sequence: TGTGCCAGCAGCCAAGAGGGCCCTTTCAGGGGCCTCGCCTTCGGGGAGCTGTTTTTT. As protein: CASSQEGPFRGLAFGELFF.